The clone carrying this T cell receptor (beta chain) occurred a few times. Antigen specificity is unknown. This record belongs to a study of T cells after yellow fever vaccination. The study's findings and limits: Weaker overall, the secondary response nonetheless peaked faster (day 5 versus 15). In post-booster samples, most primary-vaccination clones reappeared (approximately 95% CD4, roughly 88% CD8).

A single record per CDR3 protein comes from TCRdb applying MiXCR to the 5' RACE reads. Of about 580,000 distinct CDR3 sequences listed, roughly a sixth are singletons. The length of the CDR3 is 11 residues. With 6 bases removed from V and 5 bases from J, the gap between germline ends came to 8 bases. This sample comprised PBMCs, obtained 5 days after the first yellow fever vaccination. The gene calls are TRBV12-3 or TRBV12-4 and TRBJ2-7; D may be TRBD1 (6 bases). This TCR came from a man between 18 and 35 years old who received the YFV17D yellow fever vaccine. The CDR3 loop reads CASSRGHEQYF. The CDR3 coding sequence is TGTGCCAGCAGCAGGGGTCACGAGCAGTACTTC.